This TCR beta chain was identified in a study of regulatory T cells in long-lasting Graves disease. Trimming took 1 base from V and 3 from J; bases not matched to a gene: 8. The CDR3 has 17 residues. Germline CDR1 reads ENHRY; CDR2 reads SYGVKD. General study findings and limits: The study found persistent patients shared more public clonotypes (roughly 2,800) than new patients (around 1,000).

Researchers made TCR beta libraries by using iRepertoire HTBI primers and running Arm-PCR on CDR3 regions. TCRdb recomputed calls from the multiplex PCR reads with MiXCR, one row per CDR3 protein. The table includes roughly 500,000 distinct CDR3 sequences, more than 10% detected once. About this clonotype itself: Its antigen is not known.

The time point is: newly diagnosed GD, antithyroid drugs for less than 3 months. Extracted PBMC RNA gave rise to the TCR library. EDTA tubes were used for drawing 8 to 9 milliliters of peripheral blood. This sample was shared with a second study, whose subject was T cells in Graves' hyperthyroidism and ophthalmopathy.

The sequence was obtained from a woman aged 25 to 39 with Graves disease. Sequences were derived from peripheral blood mononuclear cells (PBMCs), sampled at new diagnosis, from a patient treated with antithyroid drugs. V is TRBV10-3 and J is TRBJ1-1; TRBD1 aligns across 10 bases. The CDR3 DNA follows: TGTGCCATCAGTGAGTTTACCGACAGGGGGCTTCACACTGAAGCTTTCTTT. Residues: CAISEFTDRGLHTEAFF.